The source of this TCR beta chain is a study of PD-1 blockade in classical Hodgkin lymphoma. Whole-study results and caveats: The authors have not defined what causes the repertoire differences, possibly disease activity or prior therapy. Complete responders showed a baseline diversity that resembled the diversity of newly diagnosed patients. Reported findings placed baseline TCR diversity lower in newly diagnosed patients (compared with healthy donors).

Described time point: cycle 4 day 1 (C4D1), after more than 5 weeks of nivolumab. After autologous stem cell transplantation all patients relapsed, and prior brentuximab vedotin exposure differed between cohorts. Best overall response was complete response, partial response or progressive disease in these relapsed/refractory classical Hodgkin lymphoma patients. Profiling relied on immunoSEQ multiplex PCR, and the TCRdb table lists in-frame clones only, not all of them. The sample has over 8,000 clones; approximately 87% are singletons. The CDR3 length is 13 residues. The V end lost 10 bases, the J end lost 4 bases, and 15 bases lay between the germline ends. CDR1 is SGHNT, CDR2 YYREEE, per germline (reference sequence). In the case of this clone: Its antigen is unidentified.

The clonotype was recovered from a human donor with classical Hodgkin lymphoma. Here the sequenced sample was peripheral blood mononuclear cells (PBMCs), taken before the fourth cycle of nivolumab. This chain joins TRBV5-4 and TRBJ2-1; D is unresolved. CDR3 DNA: TGTGCCGGCTCGCAGCCTACTTACAATGAGCAGTTCTTC. Translating gives CAGSQPTYNEQFF.